The TCR beta chain described here comes from a study of T cells after yellow fever vaccination. Broader study findings: Booster samples showed a return of most primary-vaccination clones (about 96% CD4, 70% to 90% CD8). FACS-sorted repertoires could harbor abundant contaminating bulk-population clonotypes.

TCRdb used MiXCR to reprocess the 5' RACE reads, holding one entry per CDR3 protein. The sample consists of around 140,000 distinct CDR3 sequences, approximately 7.7% of them appearing once. This clonotype came up many times. What it binds is not known. There are 15 residues in the CDR3. Germline CDR1 reads DFQATT; CDR2 reads SNEGSKA (reference sequence). V dropped 3 bases and J dropped 6 bases, with 19 bases sitting between them. Sequences were derived from CD4+ T cells sorted from PBMCs, sampled 5 days after the yellow fever booster vaccination. The sequence was collected from a man aged 25-45 years who received the YFV17D yellow fever vaccine. This chain joins TRBV20-1 and TRBJ2-3, with D possibly TRBD2 on 6 matching bases. CDR3 in amino acids: CSASIASEIPDTQYF. In DNA, the CDR3 is TGCAGTGCTAGCATTGCTAGCGAGATCCCGGATACGCAGTATTTT.